The 28 T cell receptor beta chains below come from one sample, sequenced in a study of OX40 agonist ivuxolimab in advanced cancers. Clones were read by immunoSEQ multiplex PCR, and TCRdb kept only the in-frame ones, dropping some. In the table there are about 92,000 clones, roughly 93% of which are singletons. Sequenced material: CD4+ or CD8+ T cells sorted from blood, taken in a trial of the OX40 agonist ivuxolimab. The receptor set was obtained from an adult with an advanced solid tumor such as melanoma, head and neck, liver or kidney cancer.

V is TRBV6-6 and J is TRBJ2-1; 7 positions agree with TRBD2. CDR1 is MNHNY and CDR2 is SVGAGI in the germline V gene (reference sequence). CDR3 size: 16 residues. The V segment lost 2 bases and the J segment 0 bases; nucleotides outside the gene matches: 4. CDR3 nucleotides: TGTGCCAGCAGTTACCCGGGGGGACTCTCCTACAATGAGCAGTTCTTC. This translates into CASSYPGGLSYNEQFF.

With regard to this clone: The junction departs from germline at one end; a sequencing error may be responsible. The chain employs TRBV7-9 and TRBJ1-3, with D possibly TRBD1 on 5 matching bases. The CDR3 sequence is 17 residues long. The germline gives CDR1 SEHNR, CDR2 FQNEAQ (reference sequence). CDR3 sequence reads: CASSPGSDRGSGSTIYF. The CDR3 region has the DNA TGTGCCAGCAGCCCGGGGTCCGACAGAGGCTCTGGAAGCACCATATATTTT.

The rearrangement uses TRBV15 and TRBJ2-3; D is undetermined. V was clipped by 10 bases and J by 1 base, with 9 bases between them. This CDR3 region has 12 residues. The germline V gene has CDR1 LNHNV and CDR2 YYDKDF (reference sequence). For the CDR3, the DNA is TGTGCCAGCCAGGTGGGCACAGATACGCAGTATTTT. It is translated as CASQVGTDTQYF.

This chain connects TRBV7-2 to TRBJ2-3; maybe TRBD1 (5 bases). The V gene lost 1 base and the J gene lost 2 bases, with 22 bases spanning the gap. The CDR3 length is 19 residues. Germline values: CDR1 SGHTA, CDR2 FQGNSA. The CDR3 nucleotides are TGTGCCAGCAGCTTAGTTCCGGCAGGGATTGGGGCCTCCACAGATACGCAGTATTTT. Translated, it gives CASSLVPAGIGASTDTQYF.

The rearrangement links TRBV28 to TRBJ1-4; no clear D. The V gene's germline CDR1 is MDHEN and CDR2 SYDVKM. The CDR3 length is 14 residues. The V gene lost 7 bases and the J gene lost 8 bases, with 17 bases spanning the gap. The CDR3 bases are TGTGCCAGCAATAGCGGTTTATTTGGAGAAAAACTGTTTTTT. It specifies CASNSGLFGEKLFF.

This chain joins TRBV7-2 and TRBJ2-1, with TRBD2 matching 14 bases. Germline lookup yields CDR1 SGHTA and CDR2 FQGNSA. The junction had 4 bases not matched to a gene; V was cut back by 1 base and J by 8 bases. This CDR3 is 16 amino acids long. DNA of the CDR3: TGTGCCAGCAGCTTAGGGGGACTAGCGGGAGTATATGAGCAGTTCTTC. It translates to CASSLGGLAGVYEQFF.

This clone was counted a single time. V and J are TRBV7-6 and TRBJ2-1; TRBD2 might be the D (6 bases). CDR1 SGHVS and CDR2 FNYEAQ come from the germline V gene. The CDR3 contains 15 residues. The V end lost 2 bases, the J end lost 2 bases, and 10 bases lay between the germline ends. The CDR3 coding sequence is TGTGCCAGCAGCTTACTTTCGGGAGCCTACAATGAGCAGTTCTTC. Encoded protein: CASSLLSGAYNEQFF. Combining the CDR3 with reference TRBV7-6 and TRBJ2-1 gives the whole variable domain GAGVSQSPRYKVTKRGQDVALRCDPISGHVSLYWYRQALGQGPEFLTYFNYEAQQDKSGLPNDRFSAERPEGSISTLTIQRTEQRDSAMYRCASSLLSGAYNEQFFGPGTRLTVL.

The J gene is TRBJ2-5, the V gene TRBV10-3; possibly TRBD1 or TRBD2 for D (6 bases each). Germline V gene lookup returns CDR1 ENHRY and CDR2 SYGVKD. The CDR3 sequence is 16 residues long. V lost 6 bases to trimming and J lost 3 bases, with 20 bases between them. This CDR3 reads CAISKELGGPKETQYF. CDR3 bases: TGTGCCATCAGCAAGGAACTAGGGGGGCCAAAAGAGACCCAGTACTTC.

The genes are TRBV6-4 and TRBJ2-7, with D maybe TRBD1 (6 bases). Trimming removed 0 bases at V and 0 bases at J, with 12 bases between. Germline CDR1 MRHNA, CDR2 SNTAGT. The CDR3 loop spans 16 amino acids. The CDR3 DNA reads TGTGCCAGCAGTGACTCGGACAGAGGAAGCTCCTACGAGCAGTACTTC. Its protein product is CASSDSDRGSSYEQYF.

V is TRBV5-6 and J is TRBJ2-7; D not resolved. The V end lost 0 bases, the J end lost 3 bases, and 4 bases lay between the germline ends. The CDR3 runs to 12 residues. Germline loops: CDR1 SGHDT, CDR2 YYEEEE. The CDR3 nucleotides read TGTGCCAGCAGCTTGGTAAGCTACGAGCAGTACTTC. This encodes CASSLVSYEQYF. Supplemented by reference TRBV5-6 and TRBJ2-7, the full variable domain reads DAGVTQSPTHLIKTRGQQVTLRCSPKSGHDTVSWYQQALGQGPQFIFQYYEEEERQRGNFPDRFSGHQFPNYSSELNVNALLLGDSALYLCASSLVSYEQYFGPGTRLTVT.

As DNA, the CDR3 is TGCAGCGTTGGTAGGGGGCGTTGGAACGAGCAGTACTTC. This translates into CSVGRGRWNEQYF. This chain connects TRBV29-1 to TRBJ2-7, with 7 bases aligning to TRBD1. Germline trimming cut 4 bases from V and 5 bases from J; bases unmatched to any gene: 8. Germline CDR1 reads SQVTM; CDR2 reads ANQGSEA. The CDR3 sequence is 13 residues long.

The V call is TRBV18, the J call TRBJ2-4; no definite D call. The ends were cut back, 0 bases at V and 6 bases at J, with 9 bases in the middle. This CDR3 has 14 amino acids. The germline CDR1 and CDR2 sequences are KGHSH and LQKENI. The CDR3 protein is CASSPPDVRNIQYF. The CDR3 nucleotides read TGTGCCAGCTCACCACCGGACGTCCGAAACATTCAGTACTTC.

The genes are TRBV4-3 and TRBJ2-5; 9 positions agree with TRBD1. Near its end, the DNA agrees better with TRBJ2-7, so the J call may be wrong. Per the germline V gene, CDR1 is LGHNA and CDR2 is YSLEER. The CDR3 loop spans 14 amino acids. CDR3 sequence reads: CASSRGTGTYEQYF. The CDR3 bases are TGCGCCAGCAGCCGAGGGACAGGGACCTACGAGCAGTACTTC.

The chain joins TRBV28 to TRBJ2-1, with D uncertain. The germline gives CDR1 MDHEN, CDR2 SYDVKM. There are 12 residues in the CDR3. The V gene lost 0 bases and the J gene lost 7 bases, with 4 bases spanning the gap. CDR3 sequence: CASSLWGNEQFF. Here the CDR3 DNA reads TGTGCCAGCAGTTTATGGGGGAATGAGCAGTTCTTC.

This chain links TRBV7-8 with TRBJ2-3; D not resolved. The CDR3 is 12 residues long. Germline V CDR1 and CDR2: SGHVS, FQNEAQ. The germline V and J ends were trimmed by 5 bases and 2 bases, with 5 bases remaining between them. Written as DNA, the CDR3 is TGTGCCAGCAGCCAACACACAGATACGCAGTATTTT. It translates to CASSQHTDTQYF.

The V call is TRBV5-1, the J call TRBJ2-1; D possibly corresponds to TRBD1 (6 bases). The CDR3 has 13 amino acids. Germline CDR1 reads SGHRS; CDR2 reads YFSETQ. The V gene lost 3 bases and the J gene lost 9 bases, with 13 bases spanning the gap. This chain's CDR3 is CASSSEQGTEQFF. CDR3 coding DNA: TGCGCCAGCAGCTCAGAACAGGGTACTGAGCAGTTCTTC.

In this sample, this clone turned up once. The chain uses TRBV4-1 and TRBJ1-6, with D possibly TRBD1 on 6 matching bases. V was shortened by 0 bases and J by 5 bases, with 14 bases between the two germline ends. Germline V gives CDR1 MGHRA, CDR2 YSYEKL. The CDR3 extends over 17 amino acids. CDR3 nucleotides: TGCGCCAGCAGCCAAGATAGGGGCAGGACAGATAATTCACCCCTCCACTTT. It translates to CASSQDRGRTDNSPLHF.

The CDR3, as DNA: TGTGCCAGCAGCATGGACAGACGCACAGATACGCAGTATTTT. Encoded protein: CASSMDRRTDTQYF. The chain is built from TRBV7-8 and TRBJ2-3, with TRBD1 as a possible D gene (6 bases). The V end lost 5 bases, the J end lost 1 base, and 10 bases lay between the germline ends. This CDR3 has 14 amino acids. CDR1 and CDR2 from the germline V gene are SGHVS and FQNEAQ. Full variable domain (remainder filled in from reference TRBV7-8 and TRBJ2-3): GAGVSQSPRYKVAKRGQDVALRCDPISGHVSLFWYQQALGQGPEFLTYFQNEAQLDKSGLPSDRFFAERPEGSVSTLKIQRTQQEDSAVYLCASSMDRRTDTQYFGPGTRLTVL.

This chain uses TRBV4-2 with TRBJ1-4; unclear D gene. CDR3 length: 16 amino acids. CDR1 is LGHNA, CDR2 YNFKEQ, per germline. V lost 1 base and J lost 8, with 17 bases in between. The CDR3 DNA reads TGTGCCAGCAGCCAAGTTATGGTTAGCGTTGGGGAAAAACTGTTTTTT. Translation: CASSQVMVSVGEKLFF.

The chain carries TRBV7-2 and TRBJ1-1, with unresolved D. This CDR3 spans 13 amino acids. V lost 5 bases and J lost 2, with 9 bases in between. The germline gives CDR1 SGHTA, CDR2 FQGNSA. The CDR3 here is CASSRGGNTEAFF. For the CDR3, the DNA is TGTGCCAGCAGCCGGGGAGGAAACACTGAAGCTTTCTTT.

The chain carries TRBV5-1 and TRBJ2-2, with D possibly matching TRBD2 (6 bases). This CDR3 is built from 15 residues. CDR1 is SGHRS and CDR2 is YFSETQ in the germline V gene. V lost 1 base and J lost 7, with 14 bases in between. The CDR3, as DNA: TGCGCCAGCAGCTTGAGGTGGGAGGAAGTCGGGGAGCTGTTTTTT. It encodes CASSLRWEEVGELFF. Full variable domain (rest looked up from reference TRBV5-1 and TRBJ2-2): KAGVTQTPRYLIKTRGQQVTLSCSPISGHRSVSWYQQTPGQGLQFLFEYFSETQRNKGNFPGRFSGRQFSNSRSEMNVSTLELGDSALYLCASSLRWEEVGELFFGEGSRLTVL.

V gene TRBV4-3 combines with J gene TRBJ2-1; no definite D call. There are 14 residues in the CDR3. The V end was cut by 1 base, the J end by 5 bases, with 9 bases between. Germline V gives CDR1 LGHNA, CDR2 YSLEER. CDR3 loop: CASSQASHDNEQFF. The CDR3 DNA reads as TGCGCCAGCAGCCAAGCGAGCCACGACAATGAGCAGTTCTTC.

The chain uses TRBV5-3 and TRBJ2-6; 7 nucleotides line up with TRBD1. TRBV5-3 is marked as an open reading frame, function uncertain. The CDR3 spans 17 residues. V dropped 0 bases and J dropped 0; count of bases not matched to a gene: 3. CDR3 in DNA: TGTGCCAGAAGCTTGGACAGGGGAGACTCTGGGGCCAACGTCCTGACTTTC. This encodes CARSLDRGDSGANVLTF.

The J gene is TRBJ2-2, the V gene TRBV5-4, with a tentative D call TRBD2 (6 bases). Looked up from germline, CDR1 is SGHNT and CDR2 is YYREEE (reference sequence). The CDR3 has 16 amino acids. V was trimmed by 3 bases and J by 7 bases, leaving 19 bases between them. Here the CDR3 reads CASSSPAGRVVGELFF. The CDR3 DNA reads TGTGCCAGCAGCTCCCCGGCGGGACGGGTGGTCGGGGAGCTGTTTTTT.

V gene TRBV30 combines with J gene TRBJ2-6; 9 nucleotides agree with TRBD1. The length of the CDR3 is 18 residues. V shed 4 bases and J 3 bases; nucleotides not matched to a gene: 13. The germline V gene encodes CDR1 GTSNPN and CDR2 SVGIG (reference sequence). CDR3 nucleotide sequence: TGTGCCTGGATGGAGGGGGGACAGGGTAGGTTTGGGGCCAACGTCCTGACTTTC. It is translated as CAWMEGGQGRFGANVLTF. The entire variable domain, with the rest obtained from reference TRBV30 and TRBJ2-6, is as follows: SQTIHQWPATLVQPVGSPLSLECTVEGTSNPNLYWYRQAAGRGLQLLFYSVGIGQISSEVPQNLSASRPQDRQFILSSKKLLLSDSGFYLCAWMEGGQGRFGANVLTFGAGSRLTVL.

This chain uses TRBV4-3 with TRBJ2-7, with D perhaps matching TRBD1 (6 bases). CDR3 length equals 15 residues. CDR1 LGHNA and CDR2 YSLEER come from the germline V gene. V dropped 3 bases and J dropped 0 bases, with 12 bases sitting between them. Written as DNA, the CDR3 is TGCGCCAGCAGCCATCGGGACAAGAGCTCCTACGAGCAGTACTTC. It yields the protein CASSHRDKSSYEQYF.

This clone appeared a few times. The rearrangement links TRBV7-6 to TRBJ2-2, with unresolved D. Trimming stripped 10 bases from V and 2 bases from J, with 14 bases between. The CDR3 consists of 14 residues. Germline CDR1 SGHVS, CDR2 FNYEAQ. The CDR3 DNA reads as TGTGCCACCCAAAAGACGGTTAACACCGGGGAGCTGTTTTTT. Its protein product is CATQKTVNTGELFF.

Regarding this clone: Other DNA sequences in the same sample also yield this CDR3. This chain uses TRBV9 with TRBJ2-2, with TRBD1 matching over 8 bases. After removal of 4 bases from V and 1 base from J, the junction contained 3 bases not matched to a gene. In germline, CDR1 is SGDLS, CDR2 YYNGEE. This CDR3 region has 15 residues. The CDR3 is CASSLGQGNTGELFF. Here the CDR3 DNA reads TGTGCCAGCAGCCTCGGACAGGGGAACACCGGGGAGCTGTTTTTT.